This passage covers 30 T cell receptor beta chains from one sample sequenced in a study of cytomegalovirus exposure and HLA in healthy donors. Primers: 60 Vbeta forward and 13 Jbeta reverse. The repertoire was sequenced with immunoSEQ multiplex PCR; TCRdb's copy has only in-frame clones and lacks some. The repertoire holds 100,000 to 150,000 clones, with roughly 85% as singletons. The sample taken for sequencing was PBMCs. These TCRs come from a man aged 40-49 years in good health and CMV-seronegative.

The V gene is TRBV4-3, the J gene TRBJ1-5; possibly TRBD1 for D (5 bases). The CDR3 loop spans 16 amino acids. V was trimmed by 2 bases and J by 1 base, leaving 12 bases between them. Germline CDR1 LGHNA, CDR2 YSLEER. CDR3: CASSQRPGLSNQPQHF. The CDR3 DNA follows: TGCGCCAGCAGCCAACGACCGGGACTGAGCAATCAGCCCCAGCATTTT.

This clone turned up a few times. The chain has TRBV5-1 and TRBJ2-3; 11 positions agree with TRBD1. CDR1 is SGHRS, CDR2 YFSETQ, per germline. With V trimmed by 5 bases and J by 5 bases, 7 bases remained unmatched. The CDR3 contains 15 residues. Written as DNA, the CDR3 is TGCGCCAGCAGTACCGGGACAGGGGGTATAGATACGCAGTATTTT. Protein: CASSTGTGGIDTQYF.

The genes are TRBV9 and TRBJ2-1, with unresolved D. Germline CDR1 is SGDLS and CDR2 is YYNGEE. The V gene lost 0 bases and the J gene lost 0 bases, with 7 bases spanning the gap. The CDR3 spans 15 residues. The CDR3 region is CASSVDAVSYNEQFF. The CDR3 DNA follows: TGTGCCAGCAGCGTAGATGCAGTCTCCTACAATGAGCAGTTCTTC.

This chain connects TRBV29-1 to TRBJ2-1; D uncertain. CDR3 length: 13 residues. Per the germline V gene, CDR1 is SQVTM and CDR2 is ANQGSEA. Trimming cost V 6 bases and J 1 base, with 10 bases left between them. Here the CDR3 DNA reads TGCAGCGTAAAAGACGGGTCCTACAATGAGCAGTTCTTC. This encodes CSVKDGSYNEQFF.

CDR3 in amino acids: CASSDPTGGASYEQYF. Here the CDR3 DNA reads TGTGCCAGCAGTGACCCGACAGGGGGTGCCTCCTACGAGCAGTACTTC. This chain joins TRBV2 and TRBJ2-7, with 9 bases matching TRBD1. With 3 bases clipped from V and 0 bases from J, the junction kept 6 bases outside the gene matches. Germline CDR1 is SNHLY and CDR2 is FYNNEI. This CDR3 has 16 residues.

For this clone: One end of the junction fails to match germline, which may point to a read error. The V gene is TRBV6-5, the J gene TRBJ2-1; TRBD1 might be the D (5 bases). The CDR3 covers 13 residues. Germline values: CDR1 MNHEY, CDR2 SVGAGI. The CDR3 reads CASSPSGGHEPFF. In DNA form, the CDR3 reads TGTGCCAGCAGCCCCTCGGGCGGACACGAGCCGTTCTTC.

This chain links TRBV18 with TRBJ1-3; no firm D call. The CDR3 sequence is 17 residues long. Germline V CDR1 and CDR2: KGHSH, LQKENI. V lost 3 bases and J 4 bases, leaving 19 bases between the germline ends. The CDR3 region is CASSPLYQAVGGNTIYF. CDR3 DNA: TGTGCCAGCTCACCCTTGTATCAGGCCGTTGGAGGAAACACCATATATTTT.

The chain employs TRBV5-3 and TRBJ1-5; weak D call: TRBD1 (5 bases). TRBV5-3 counts as an open reading frame of uncertain function. The CDR3 runs to 15 residues. V dropped 3 bases and J dropped 3 bases, with 13 bases sitting between them. The CDR3 here is CARSSQGEDNQPQHF. The CDR3 bases are TGTGCCAGAAGCTCCCAGGGCGAGGACAATCAGCCCCAGCATTTT.

The rearrangement links TRBV29-1 to TRBJ2-2; 14 bases fit TRBD2. Germline CDR1 and CDR2: SQVTM and ANQGSEA. Germline trimming cut 5 bases from V and 7 bases from J; bases unmatched to any gene: 6. This CDR3 has 15 residues. CDR3 residues: CSVSGTSGSLGELFF. For the CDR3, the DNA is TGCAGCGTTTCCGGGACTAGCGGGAGTCTCGGGGAGCTGTTTTTT.

The V call is TRBV6-6, the J call TRBJ1-2, with 7 bases that match TRBD1. The trim removed 5 bases at V and 7 bases at J, leaving 10 bases unmatched. There are 14 residues in the CDR3. Germline V gives CDR1 MNHNY, CDR2 SVGAGI (reference sequence). The CDR3 DNA sequence: TGTGCCAGCAGTACCAGACAGGGAGGAACTGGCTACACCTTC. This sequence encodes CASSTRQGGTGYTF.

Only a few counts were recorded for this clone. The rearrangement uses TRBV7-9 and TRBJ2-7; 7 nucleotides match TRBD1. Looked up from germline, CDR1 is SEHNR and CDR2 is FQNEAQ (reference sequence). V shed 6 bases, J shed 3 bases, and the junction held 8 bases outside the gene matches. This CDR3 contains 14 residues. The CDR3 coding sequence is TGTGCCAGCAGTTCCCGGGACAGCGGCTACGAGCAGTACTTC. Protein sequence: CASSSRDSGYEQYF.

The chain combines TRBV9 with TRBJ2-7; 7 positions agree with TRBD2. The CDR3 covers 14 residues. Germline V gives CDR1 SGDLS, CDR2 YYNGEE. V shed 1 base and J 2 bases; nucleotides not matched to a gene: 3. CDR3 DNA sequence: TGTGCCAGCAGCGTATCCGGACTAGCCTACGAGCAGTACTTC. Translated, it gives CASSVSGLAYEQYF. The whole variable domain, filled in from reference TRBV9 and TRBJ2-7, reads DSGVTQTPKHLITATGQRVTLRCSPRSGDLSVYWYQQSLDQGLQFLIQYYNGEERAKGNILERFSAQQFPDLHSELNLSSLELGDSALYFCASSVSGLAYEQYFGPGTRLTVT.

The gene calls are TRBV11-2 and TRBJ1-4, with a possible D match to TRBD1 (5 bases). The CDR3 extends over 13 amino acids. Germline V gene sequence: CDR1 SGHAT, CDR2 FQNNGV. V gave up 5 bases and J gave up 7 bases, with 11 bases separating them. The CDR3 here is CASSPTGGEKLFF. The CDR3 DNA reads as TGTGCCAGCAGCCCTACGGGGGGTGAAAAACTGTTTTTT.

The chain is built from TRBV5-1 and TRBJ2-7; D is possibly TRBD2 (7 bases). Germline values: CDR1 SGHRS, CDR2 YFSETQ. V was shortened by 4 bases and J by 7 bases, with 24 bases between the two germline ends. The CDR3 covers 16 residues. CDR3 nucleotide sequence: TGCGCCAGCAGCCCCGCCGAGGGACTACAAGGGGGGGAGCAGTACTTC. It yields the protein CASSPAEGLQGGEQYF.

V is TRBV10-3 and J is TRBJ1-1; D is ambiguous. CDR1 is ENHRY and CDR2 is SYGVKD in the germline V gene. This CDR3 has 12 amino acids. Deletions cut 6 bases from V and 3 bases from J, with 8 bases between. The CDR3 DNA follows: TGTGCCATCAGCGGGGAGTACACTGAAGCTTTCTTT. It encodes CAISGEYTEAFF.

This chain links TRBV27 with TRBJ1-2; 8 positions match TRBD1. CDR1 and CDR2 (germline): MNHEY, SMNVEV (reference sequence). The J segment lost 2 bases and the V segment lost 2 bases, leaving 10 bases of the junction unmatched. The CDR3 has 17 residues. This CDR3 is CASSLGAGGDSNYGYTF. DNA for the CDR3: TGTGCCAGCAGTTTAGGGGCAGGGGGCGACTCCAACTATGGCTACACCTTC.

J is TRBJ1-6 and V is TRBV7-9, with D possibly TRBD1 on 6 matching bases. Looked up from germline, CDR1 is SEHNR and CDR2 is FQNEAQ (reference sequence). Between the trimmed V and J ends, which lost 8 bases and 0 bases, there was a span of 14 bases. The CDR3 is made up of 16 amino acids. The CDR3 reads CASRGATNSYNSPLHF. The DNA for the CDR3 is TGTGCCAGCCGGGGGGCAACAAACTCCTATAATTCACCCCTCCACTTT.

The chain has TRBV7-9 and TRBJ1-1; 9 bases fit TRBD1. CDR1 and CDR2 (germline): SEHNR, FQNEAQ (reference sequence). The CDR3 has 14 residues. Unmatched junction bases numbered 5, after V lost 5 bases and J lost 4 bases. This CDR3 is CASSKQGALTEAFF. As DNA, the CDR3 is TGTGCCAGCAGCAAACAGGGGGCGCTCACTGAAGCTTTCTTT.

CDR3: CASSLNRGGGNTIYF. In nucleotides, the CDR3 is TGTGCCAGCAGTTTAAACAGGGGTGGTGGAAACACCATATATTTT. V gene TRBV6-5 combines with J gene TRBJ1-3; TRBD1 matches at 7 bases. This CDR3 is 15 amino acids long. After removal of 4 bases from V and 3 bases from J, the junction contained 6 bases not matched to a gene. The germline V gene encodes CDR1 MNHEY and CDR2 SVGAGI.

This clone came up once. This specimen includes other DNA sequences encoding the same CDR3. The chain has TRBV5-1 and TRBJ2-5; 8 nucleotides match TRBD1. The CDR3 has 14 amino acids. CDR1 is SGHRS, CDR2 YFSETQ, per germline. The V gene end was trimmed by 1 base and the J gene end by 1 base; junction bases not matched to a gene: 0. CDR3 in amino acids: CASSLTGGQETQYF. DNA for the CDR3: TGCGCCAGCAGCTTGACAGGGGGCCAAGAGACCCAGTACTTC.

This clone was counted between two and nine times. V usage is TRBV6-1 and J usage is TRBJ1-6; 7 bases are shared with TRBD1. Germline CDR1 MNHNS, CDR2 SASEGT. Unmatched junction bases numbered 3, after V lost 8 bases and J lost 5 bases. This CDR3 spans 13 amino acids. The CDR3 sequence: CASAGTDNSPLHF. Written as DNA, the CDR3 is TGTGCCAGCGCCGGGACAGATAATTCACCCCTCCACTTT.

V and J are TRBV28 and TRBJ2-3, with 8 bases fitting TRBD2. Germline lookup yields CDR1 MDHEN and CDR2 SYDVKM. Unmatched junction bases numbered 5, after V lost 7 bases and J lost 2 bases. The CDR3 has 14 residues. CDR3 bases: TGTGCCAGCACTGATAGCGGGGACACAGATACGCAGTATTTT. Translation gives CASTDSGDTDTQYF.

The gene calls are TRBV29-1 and TRBJ2-7; 8 bases are shared with TRBD1. Germline-derived CDR1 and CDR2 are SQVTM and ANQGSEA. This CDR3 is built from 14 residues. Losses at the gene ends were 8 bases for V and 2 bases for J; bases not matched to a gene: 11. In DNA, the CDR3 is TGCAGCATCACGACGGACAGGGCGGCCTACGAGCAGTACTTC. Its translation: CSITTDRAAYEQYF.

This rearrangement joins TRBV10-1 to TRBJ2-2, with 11 bases that match TRBD2. This CDR3 has 18 amino acids. V was clipped by 7 bases and J by 4 bases; unmatched bases: 14. Germline V gene lookup returns CDR1 WNHNN and CDR2 SYGVQD (reference sequence). As DNA, the CDR3 is TGCGCCAGCACCAACCGGCTAGCGGGGGGCGGCGGCACCGGGGAGCTGTTTTTT. It encodes CASTNRLAGGGGTGELFF.

This clone was recorded a few times. DNA of the CDR3: TGTGCCAGCAGTCTGTCCCCATACGAGCAGTACTTC. This translates into CASSLSPYEQYF. The genes are TRBV28 and TRBJ2-5, with D unresolved. The end of the DNA fits TRBJ2-7 better, so the J call may be wrong. The germline V gene encodes CDR1 MDHEN and CDR2 SYDVKM. The CDR3 is 12 amino acids.

The gene calls are TRBV11-1 and TRBJ2-3; TRBD2 aligns across 8 bases. J was trimmed by 1 base and V by 4 bases; bases with no gene match: 16. The V gene's germline CDR1 is SGHAT and CDR2 FQDESV (reference sequence). The CDR3 is 19 amino acids. The CDR3 region is CASSSPSQAGGVGTDTQYF. CDR3 coding DNA: TGTGCCAGCAGCTCCCCCTCCCAGGCGGGAGGAGTGGGCACAGATACGCAGTATTTT.

The CDR3 region is CASSLSGTGVHGYTF. The CDR3 DNA reads TGTGCCAGCAGCTTGAGTGGGACAGGGGTTCATGGCTACACCTTC. J is TRBJ1-2 and V is TRBV5-6, with TRBD1 matching over 10 bases. V lost 1 base and J lost 6; bases outside the gene matches: 6. The CDR3 extends over 15 amino acids. Germline CDR1 is SGHDT and CDR2 is YYEEEE.

The gene calls are TRBV7-9 and TRBJ1-6; 9 bases fit TRBD1. V lost 4 bases and J lost 1; bases outside the gene matches: 2. Germline V gene data show CDR1 as SEHNR and CDR2 as FQNEAQ (reference sequence). The CDR3 totals 16 residues. The CDR3 coding sequence is TGTGCCAGCAGCTGGGACAGGGTTTCCTATAATTCACCCCTCCACTTT. Amino acid sequence: CASSWDRVSYNSPLHF.

Written as DNA, the CDR3 is TGTGCTACTAAAAGGGGCAAAACGAATTCACCCCTCCACTTT. This translates into CATKRGKTNSPLHF. The chain has TRBV30 and TRBJ1-6, with D maybe TRBD1 (5 bases). CDR3 length: 14 amino acids. Per germline, CDR1 GTSNPN and CDR2 SVGIG (reference sequence).

The chain uses TRBV5-1 and TRBJ2-6; TRBD2 matches 13 bases. This CDR3 has 17 residues. Germline V gene lookup returns CDR1 SGHRS and CDR2 YFSETQ. The V segment lost 3 bases and the J segment 2 bases; nucleotides outside the gene matches: 2. CDR3 region: CASSWGLAGPGANVLTF. DNA of the CDR3: TGCGCCAGCAGCTGGGGACTAGCGGGACCTGGGGCCAACGTCCTGACTTTC.